The 25 T cell receptor beta chains below come from one sample, sequenced in a study of shared clonotypes between healthy human individuals. Generated by immunoSEQ multiplex PCR, the TCRdb table keeps only in-frame clones and is missing some. The table lists 500,000 or so clones, about 96% of them singletons. Sequencing input: naive CD4+ T cells sorted from blood. Described subset: CD45RA+ positively selected. Source of these receptors: a woman aged 25 to 39 in good health.

The CDR3 nucleotides read TGTGCCAGCAGCTTAGAGGGGAGCGGGAGACATGAGCAGTTCTTC. It encodes CASSLEGSGRHEQFF. The J gene is TRBJ2-1, the V gene TRBV7-8; 8 nucleotides agree with TRBD2. The CDR3 is 15 residues long. The germline V gene has CDR1 SGHVS and CDR2 FQNEAQ. V trimming: 1 base; J trimming: 8 bases; junction bases outside the gene matches: 7.

The chain joins TRBV6-6 to TRBJ2-2; D is uncertain. Germline V gene sequence: CDR1 MNHNY, CDR2 SVGAGI (reference sequence). This CDR3 comprises 14 residues. The V end was cut by 6 bases, the J end by 3 bases, with 11 bases between. The CDR3 region is CASRVAGDTGELFF. CDR3 in DNA: TGTGCCAGCAGGGTAGCTGGTGACACCGGGGAGCTGTTTTTT.

J is TRBJ1-3 and V is TRBV28, with D possibly being TRBD1 (6 bases). Germline-derived CDR1 and CDR2 are MDHEN and SYDVKM. Trimming took 3 bases from V and 3 from J, leaving 15 bases between them. CDR3 length: 16 amino acids. Here the CDR3 reads CASSFSWGAIGNTIYF. CDR3 coding DNA: TGTGCCAGCAGTTTTTCCTGGGGGGCGATTGGAAACACCATATATTTT. Using reference TRBV28 and TRBJ1-3 for the parts outside the CDR3, the full variable domain is DVKVTQSSRYLVKRTGEKVFLECVQDMDHENMFWYRQDPGLGLRLIYFSYDVKMKEKGDIPEGYSVSREKKERFSLILESASTNQTSMYLCASSFSWGAIGNTIYFGEGSWLTVV.

This chain uses TRBV6-1 with TRBJ2-7; TRBD2 might be the D (6 bases). The CDR3 is 12 amino acids. Trimming pared 8 bases from V and 2 bases from J, leaving 10 bases between. Germline V gene lookup returns CDR1 MNHNS and CDR2 SASEGT. The DNA for the CDR3 is TGTGCCAGCGGACTATTCACCTACGAGCAGTACTTC. Translation: CASGLFTYEQYF.

The chain couples TRBV29-1 to TRBJ1-2, with 7 bases lining up with TRBD1. The V segment lost 2 bases and the J segment 4 bases; nucleotides outside the gene matches: 4. This CDR3 has 13 amino acids. CDR1 and CDR2 from the germline V gene are SQVTM and ANQGSEA. CDR3 sequence: CSVERDSPYGYTF. Written as DNA, the CDR3 is TGCAGCGTTGAAAGGGACAGCCCCTATGGCTACACCTTC.

The chain recombines TRBV30 with TRBJ1-1, with D unclear. The V gene's germline CDR1 is GTSNPN and CDR2 SVGIG (reference sequence). CDR3 size: 13 residues. Trimming removed 7 bases from V and 0 bases from J, with 12 bases in between. DNA of the CDR3: TGTGCCTACCAAACCGGTATGAACACTGAAGCTTTCTTT. Translating it yields CAYQTGMNTEAFF.

The V and J genes are TRBV15 and TRBJ2-5; weak D call: TRBD2 (5 bases). The J call is in doubt because the DNA end fits TRBJ2-7 better. The germline V gene has CDR1 LNHNV and CDR2 YYDKDF (reference sequence). The CDR3 is 16 amino acids. Here the CDR3 DNA reads TGTGCCACCAGCAGAGGCTCAGGAGGCGAGATCTACGAGCAGTACTTC. Its translation is CATSRGSGGEIYEQYF.

This chain's CDR3 is CASSQGHLNYGYTF. CDR3 coding DNA: TGCGCCAGCAGCCAGGGACACCTTAACTATGGCTACACCTTC. This chain uses TRBV4-1 with TRBJ1-2; D is possibly TRBD1 (6 bases). This CDR3 is 14 amino acids long. Germline V gives CDR1 MGHRA, CDR2 YSYEKL. The V end was cut by 3 bases, the J end by 1 base, with 9 bases between.

This sequence joins TRBV28 and TRBJ1-2; no clear D gene. CDR3 length: 13 residues. Looked up from germline, CDR1 is MDHEN and CDR2 is SYDVKM. V gave up 7 bases and J gave up 4 bases, with 13 bases separating them. Here the CDR3 reads CASNTDGLYGYTF. The CDR3 nucleotides are TGTGCCAGCAACACGGACGGACTCTATGGCTACACCTTC.

This sequence joins TRBV30 and TRBJ1-5; D remains ambiguous. Trimming shortened V by 5 bases and J by 6 bases, and 17 bases separated the two germline ends. The CDR3 covers 14 residues. Germline lookup yields CDR1 GTSNPN and CDR2 SVGIG (reference sequence). Here the CDR3 reads CAWSFEASIQPQHF. The DNA of the CDR3 is TGTGCCTGGTCCTTCGAGGCGTCGATTCAGCCCCAGCATTTT. Full variable domain (rest looked up from reference TRBV30 and TRBJ1-5): SQTIHQWPATLVQPVGSPLSLECTVEGTSNPNLYWYRQAAGRGLQLLFYSVGIGQISSEVPQNLSASRPQDRQFILSSKKLLLSDSGFYLCAWSFEASIQPQHFGDGTRLSIL.

J is TRBJ2-2 and V is TRBV4-1, with TRBD1 matching over 7 bases. Per the germline V gene, CDR1 is MGHRA and CDR2 is YSYEKL. V was clipped by 3 bases and J by 2 bases; unmatched bases: 3. The CDR3 is 15 residues long. Here the CDR3 DNA reads TGCGCCAGCAGCCATGGGACAGTAAACACCGGGGAGCTGTTTTTT. It is translated as CASSHGTVNTGELFF.

The chain recombines TRBV30 with TRBJ2-1; TRBD2 matches 9 bases. The CDR3 runs to 16 residues. With 0 bases clipped from V and 4 bases from J, the junction kept 7 bases outside the gene matches. Germline V gene sequence: CDR1 GTSNPN, CDR2 SVGIG (reference sequence). The CDR3, as DNA: TGTGCCTGGAGTGTACTATCTAGCGGGGTATACAATGAGCAGTTCTTC. Translated: CAWSVLSSGVYNEQFF. Variable domain in full (rest from reference TRBV30 and TRBJ2-1): SQTIHQWPATLVQPVGSPLSLECTVEGTSNPNLYWYRQAAGRGLQLLFYSVGIGQISSEVPQNLSASRPQDRQFILSSKKLLLSDSGFYLCAWSVLSSGVYNEQFFGPGTRLTVL.

The V call is TRBV20-1, the J call TRBJ2-1; D is unresolved. Germline-derived CDR1 and CDR2 are DFQATT and SNEGSKA (reference sequence). This CDR3 contains 11 residues. The germline V and J ends were trimmed by 3 bases and 10 bases, with 10 bases remaining between them. For the CDR3, the DNA is TGCAGTGCTAGGGGATATAAGGAGCAGTTCTTC. Translation: CSARGYKEQFF.

The chain carries TRBV5-1 and TRBJ2-2; TRBD1 matches 8 bases. The CDR3 extends over 16 amino acids. CDR1 and CDR2 from the germline V gene are SGHRS and YFSETQ. V lost 4 bases to trimming and J lost 4 bases; unmatched junction nucleotides: 9. This CDR3 is CASSLGQGKSTGELFF. The CDR3 DNA reads as TGCGCCAGCAGCCTCGGACAGGGTAAATCCACCGGGGAGCTGTTTTTT.

The chain has TRBV21-1 and TRBJ1-3. TRBV21-1 is a documented pseudogene. The CDR3 consists of 13 residues. The CDR3 sequence is CASTTAAGNTIYF. In DNA form, the CDR3 reads TGTGCCAGCACCACCGCGGCTGGAAACACCATATATTTT.

DNA for the CDR3: TGTGCCAGCAGCTTGAGGGACAGTGACACTGAAGCTTTCTTT. Its translation: CASSLRDSDTEAFF. V usage is TRBV5-6 and J usage is TRBJ1-1, with 7 bases fitting TRBD1. The CDR3 is 14 amino acids. J was trimmed by 3 bases and V by 1 base; bases with no gene match: 3. Looked up from germline, CDR1 is SGHDT and CDR2 is YYEEEE.

This clone was counted once. The rearrangement links TRBV5-8 to TRBJ1-5; D remains unclear. Per the germline V gene, CDR1 is SGHTS and CDR2 is YDEGEE. The CDR3 covers 11 residues. V was pared by 4 bases and J by 9 bases, with 8 bases between. CDR3: CASSPGRPQHF. CDR3 nucleotide sequence: TGTGCCAGCAGCCCGGGGAGGCCCCAGCATTTT.

CDR3 region: CASSPVGTNSYEQYF. CDR3 nucleotides: TGTGCCAGCTCACCGGTGGGGACAAACTCCTACGAGCAGTACTTC. The chain recombines TRBV18 with TRBJ2-7; D may be TRBD1 (6 bases). Germline V lookup: CDR1 KGHSH, CDR2 LQKENI. The V gene lost 3 bases and the J gene lost 0 bases, with 12 bases spanning the gap. The CDR3 has 15 amino acids.

This rearrangement joins TRBV14 to TRBJ2-7, with D unclear. Germline loops: CDR1 SGHDN, CDR2 FVKESK. The CDR3 contains 12 residues. Trimming removed 4 bases at V and 4 bases at J, with 8 bases between. As DNA, the CDR3 is TGTGCCAGCAGCCGATGGGGTTACGAGCAGTACTTC. Translated, it gives CASSRWGYEQYF.

CDR3 loop: CASSLGGTAYEQYF. CDR3 nucleotide sequence: TGTGCCAGCAGCTTAGGAGGGACAGCCTACGAGCAGTACTTC. The V and J genes are TRBV7-2 and TRBJ2-7, with 7 bases aligning to TRBD1. Germline V lookup: CDR1 SGHTA, CDR2 FQGNSA. The junction had 2 bases not matched to a gene; V was cut back by 1 base and J by 2 bases. CDR3 length: 14 amino acids.

The chain has TRBV28 and TRBJ1-2; D gene ambiguous. Per the germline V gene, CDR1 is MDHEN and CDR2 is SYDVKM. This CDR3 comprises 16 residues. Trimming left V 7 bases short and J 0 bases short, with 18 bases between. The CDR3 DNA reads as TGTGCCAGCAACTTAGGGTGGCGTGGTCCTAACTATGGCTACACCTTC. Its translation: CASNLGWRGPNYGYTF.

The count of this clone is one. V gene TRBV7-9 combines with J gene TRBJ2-7, with 8 positions matching TRBD1. The germline CDR1 and CDR2 sequences are SEHNR and FQNEAQ (reference sequence). The CDR3 has 14 amino acids. V was clipped by 5 bases and J by 5 bases; unmatched bases: 8. CDR3 coding DNA: TGTGCCAGCAGCCAAGACAGGGGATGGAACGAGCAGTACTTC. The encoded protein is CASSQDRGWNEQYF.

V gene TRBV10-2 combines with J gene TRBJ2-3, with 9 positions matching TRBD2. There are 16 residues in the CDR3. V shed 2 bases and J 2 bases; nucleotides not matched to a gene: 5. The germline gives CDR1 WSHSY, CDR2 SAAADI. CDR3 in amino acids: CASSEVSGGLTDTQYF. CDR3 nucleotide sequence: TGCGCCAGCAGTGAGGTTAGCGGGGGACTCACAGATACGCAGTATTTT.

V is TRBV7-2 and J is TRBJ2-2; no clear D. Germline-derived CDR1 and CDR2 are SGHTA and FQGNSA. V was shortened by 0 bases and J by 6 bases, with 5 bases between the two germline ends. The CDR3 is made up of 13 amino acids. In nucleotides, the CDR3 is TGTGCCAGCAGCTTAGCCGGTCCCGGGGAGCTGTTTTTT. Translated, it gives CASSLAGPGELFF. Full variable domain (rest looked up from reference TRBV7-2 and TRBJ2-2): GAGVSQSPSNKVTEKGKDVELRCDPISGHTALYWYRQSLGQGLEFLIYFQGNSAPDKSGLPSDRFSAERTGGSVSTLTIQRTQQEDSAVYLCASSLAGPGELFFGEGSRLTVL.

This chain joins TRBV7-2 and TRBJ2-1; D ambiguous. The CDR3 loop spans 18 amino acids. CDR1 SGHTA and CDR2 FQGNSA come from the germline V gene. V lost 2 bases and J lost 2, with 19 bases in between. CDR3 amino acids: CASSLLGGVPTPYNEQFF. The CDR3 DNA is TGTGCCAGCAGCTTATTGGGTGGGGTCCCCACGCCCTACAATGAGCAGTTCTTC.